In this sample, the clone carrying this T cell receptor beta chain turned up once. Its antigen is currently unknown. It was with 60 Vbeta and 13 Jbeta primers that the PCR ran. Sequencing used immunoSEQ multiplex PCR; TCRdb keeps in-frame clones, though not all of them. Here the sample spans about 160,000 clones, roughly four fifths being singletons. The record originates from a study of cytomegalovirus exposure and HLA in healthy donors. Findings and limits, study-wide: Presence/absence analyses assumed roughly uniform sequencing depth across donors, which may not hold. According to the study, roughly 160 TCR beta chains were cytomegalovirus-associated. From TCR beta sequences, most subjects' HLA-A and HLA-B alleles were reportedly predicted accurately.

This CDR3 has 13 residues. The junction had 0 bases not matched to a gene; V was cut back by 8 bases and J by 3 bases. The germline V gene encodes CDR1 MNHEY and CDR2 SVGAGI. The sequencing input was PBMCs. This receptor was taken from a woman aged 40-49 years in good health and CMV-seronegative. This sequence joins TRBV6-5 and TRBJ2-7, with 14 bases identical to TRBD2. CDR3 protein: CASGTSGSYEQYF. The CDR3 DNA reads TGTGCCAGCGGGACTAGCGGGAGCTACGAGCAGTACTTC.